These 5 T cell receptor beta chains originate from one sample sequenced in a study of CD8 T cells in Susac syndrome. Random hexamers primed reverse transcription of roughly 0.45 to 1 ug RNA. TCRdb reanalysed the immunoSEQ multiplex PCR reads using MiXCR and keeps one entry per CDR3 protein. The table lists roughly 70,000 distinct CDR3 sequences, just over 95% of them singletons. The sample taken for sequencing was CD4+ T cells from PBMCs. The receptors shown here come from a human donor with multiple sclerosis.

The chain is built from TRBV3-1 and TRBJ2-1, with D perhaps TRBD1 (6 bases). The CDR3 is 16 amino acids. Between the trimmed V and J ends, which lost 4 bases and 4 bases, there was a span of 17 bases. Germline V gives CDR1 LGHDT, CDR2 YNNKEL (reference sequence). The CDR3 nucleotides are TGTGCCAGCAGCCCGTCCCAAACAGGGACATACAATGAGCAGTTCTTC. Protein sequence: CASSPSQTGTYNEQFF.

V usage is TRBV2 and J usage is TRBJ1-1; D might be TRBD1 (5 bases). The CDR3 length is 13 residues. Germline CDR1 reads SNHLY; CDR2 reads FYNNEI. Trimming removed 8 bases at V and 3 bases at J, with 13 bases between. The CDR3 sequence is CASRRGWDTEAFF. CDR3 DNA sequence: TGTGCCAGCCGGAGGGGCTGGGACACTGAAGCTTTCTTT. Combining the CDR3 with reference TRBV2 and TRBJ1-1 gives the whole variable domain EPEVTQTPSHQVTQMGQEVILRCVPISNHLYFYWYRQILGQKVEFLVSFYNNEISEKSEIFDDQFSVERPDGSNFTLKIRSTKLEDSAMYFCASRRGWDTEAFFGQGTRLTVV.

The chain couples TRBV6-2 or TRBV6-3 to TRBJ1-6; D gene ambiguous. The CDR3 spans 14 residues. The V and J ends lost 6 bases and 10 bases respectively, with 16 bases between them. Germline values: CDR1 MNHEY, CDR2 SVGEGT. Here the CDR3 reads CASSRLSLGSPLHF. The CDR3 bases are TGTGCCAGCAGCCGCCTCTCACTGGGGTCACCCCTCCACTTT.

The chain employs TRBV30 and TRBJ1-6; D is ambiguous. Germline CDR1 GTSNPN, CDR2 SVGIG (reference sequence). V was clipped by 0 bases and J by 7 bases, with 7 bases between them. The CDR3 sequence is 13 residues long. The CDR3: CAWSVFGNSPLHF. In DNA, the CDR3 is TGTGCCTGGAGTGTTTTTGGGAATTCACCCCTCCACTTT.

This chain uses TRBV3-1 with TRBJ1-1; no clear D gene. V dropped 1 base and J dropped 0 bases, with 3 bases sitting between them. The CDR3 is 13 amino acids. Germline CDR1 LGHDT, CDR2 YNNKEL (reference sequence). The CDR3: CASSQVMNTEAFF. In DNA form, the CDR3 reads TGTGCCAGCAGCCAAGTCATGAACACTGAAGCTTTCTTT.